A single sample gave rise to the 22 T cell receptor beta chains below, sequenced in a study of human T cells and chemical hapten exposure (dated by TCRdb to the early 2020s). The library was generated by RACE. TCRdb lists the instrument as NextSeq 500. In TCRdb, the public reads were trimmed at Q25 with fastp and aligned with MiXCR, with productive beta chains retained. Duplicate CDR3 protein sequences are folded into a single record with the most common DNA and genes. This sample holds roughly 140,000 distinct CDR3 sequences; about an eighth were observed only once. The ten largest clones take up 1.4% of the sample. Per the publication, the time point label means: patch test 2, 6 weeks after DPC sensitization. The label giving this sample's treatment or condition can be read as: therapeutic diphenylcyclopropenone sensitization with weekly scalp DPC. The source material was whole blood, sampled in connection with sensitization to the hapten diphenylcyclopropenone (DPC). Source of these receptors: a woman in her forties or fifties with alopecia areata. Some clones in this sample may be carry-over from other donors' samples.

This clonotype occurred a few times. The V call is TRBV27, the J call TRBJ1-4, with D unresolved. Germline CDR1 and CDR2: MNHEY and SMNVEV (reference sequence). The V end was cut by 6 bases, the J end by 8 bases, with 19 bases between. CDR3 size: 15 residues. CDR3 sequence reads: CASSLVVGRGEKLFF. In DNA, the CDR3 is TGTGCCAGCAGCCTCGTGGTAGGGAGAGGCGAAAAACTGTTTTTT.

This chain links TRBV28 with TRBJ1-4; maybe TRBD1 (5 bases). Germline V lookup: CDR1 MDHEN, CDR2 SYDVKM. V lost 6 bases and J lost 8, with 22 bases in between. This CDR3 spans 16 amino acids. CDR3 sequence: CASSDLEGARREKLFF. Here the CDR3 DNA reads TGTGCCAGCAGCGATCTTGAAGGGGCGCGTAGGGAAAAACTGTTTTTT.

This clonotype was detected only a few times. The chain employs TRBV5-1 and TRBJ2-3; no clear D gene. Trimming shortened V by 3 bases and J by 6 bases, and 8 bases separated the two germline ends. The CDR3 has 12 amino acids. The germline CDR1 and CDR2 sequences are SGHRS and YFSETQ. The CDR3 coding sequence is TGCGCCAGCAGCTCGCGGTTGGATACGCAGTATTTT. As protein: CASSSRLDTQYF.

This clonotype occurred many times. The chain employs TRBV7-8 and TRBJ2-5; D is undetermined. Germline assignment: CDR1 SGHVS and CDR2 FQNEAQ. CDR3 length equals 14 residues. V was cut by 2 bases and J by 0 bases, with 7 bases left in between. DNA of the CDR3: TGTGCCAGCAGCTTAACCCAGTACCAAGAGACCCAGTACTTC. Translation gives CASSLTQYQETQYF.

Points on this clonotype: A clone one base away is much larger, so this may be a read error. This rearrangement joins TRBV9 to TRBJ2-3, with no clear D. This CDR3 comprises 12 residues. CDR1 SGDLS and CDR2 YYNGEE come from the germline V gene. V lost 2 bases and J 2 bases, leaving 3 bases between the germline ends. The CDR3 nucleotides read TGTGCCAGCAGCGTGTTCACAGATACGCAGTATTTT. It encodes CASSVFTDTQYF.

This clonotype showed up just a few times. This sequence joins TRBV27 and TRBJ1-2; 7 bases map to TRBD1. The CDR3 is made up of 14 amino acids. The germline V gene encodes CDR1 MNHEY and CDR2 SMNVEV (reference sequence). J gave up 3 bases and V 6 bases, and 7 bases lay outside the gene matches. The CDR3 is CASSTTGLHYGYTF. CDR3 sequence (DNA): TGTGCCAGCAGCACGACAGGGCTCCACTATGGCTACACCTTC.

The V and J genes are TRBV7-3 and TRBJ2-1; possibly TRBD1 or TRBD2 for D (5 bases each). The V end lost 4 bases, the J end lost 0 bases, and 10 bases lay between the germline ends. CDR3 length: 15 amino acids. Germline V lookup: CDR1 SGHTA, CDR2 FQGTGA. The CDR3 protein is CASSSLGASYNEQFF. CDR3 nucleotide sequence: TGTGCCAGCAGCTCACTCGGGGCCTCCTACAATGAGCAGTTCTTC.

The chain carries TRBV5-1 and TRBJ2-3; D gene ambiguous. Germline loops: CDR1 SGHRS, CDR2 YFSETQ. The CDR3 sequence is 14 residues long. The germline V and J ends were trimmed by 1 base and 1 base, with 7 bases remaining between them. CDR3 loop: CASSLSWGTDTQYF. The CDR3 DNA reads TGCGCCAGCAGCTTGTCGTGGGGCACAGATACGCAGTATTTT.

The rearrangement links TRBV7-8 to TRBJ2-7; 13 nucleotides align to TRBD2. The V gene end was trimmed by 6 bases and the J gene end by 1 base; junction bases not matched to a gene: 3. In germline, CDR1 is SGHVS, CDR2 FQNEAQ. The length of the CDR3 is 15 residues. This CDR3 is CASSRGLAGSYEQYF. In DNA, the CDR3 is TGTGCCAGCAGTCGGGGACTAGCGGGGTCCTACGAGCAGTACTTC.

V and J are TRBV19 and TRBJ2-1; D is ambiguous. The V end was cut by 3 bases, the J end by 1 base, with 13 bases between. Germline loops: CDR1 LNHDA, CDR2 SQIVND (reference sequence). The CDR3 is made up of 16 amino acids. As DNA, the CDR3 is TGTGCCAGTAGTATGGTTAGGGCGATATCCTACAATGAGCAGTTCTTC. This codes for CASSMVRAISYNEQFF.

Of note for this clonotype: A much larger clone is a single base away; this may be a read error. The chain employs TRBV20-1 and TRBJ2-5, with TRBD2 identical over 11 bases. Germline-derived CDR1 and CDR2 are DFQATT and SNEGSKA (reference sequence). The CDR3 has 14 residues. CDR3 in amino acids: CSARPGLAEETKYF. The DNA for the CDR3 is TGCAGTGCTAGGCCGGGACTAGCGGAAGAGACCAAGTACTTC.

This clonotype showed up just a few times. V and J are TRBV7-2 and TRBJ2-4; D unclear. This CDR3 region has 15 residues. Germline values: CDR1 SGHTA, CDR2 FQGNSA. The V and J ends lost 5 bases and 0 bases respectively, with 11 bases between them. This chain's CDR3 is CASSLPSVAKNIQYF. The CDR3 DNA is TGTGCCAGCAGCCTCCCTAGTGTAGCCAAAAACATTCAGTACTTC.

V and J are TRBV25-1 and TRBJ2-7, with 8 nucleotides matching TRBD1. After removal of 7 bases from V and 3 bases from J, the junction contained 8 bases not matched to a gene. Germline V gene lookup returns CDR1 MGHDK and CDR2 SYGVNS. The CDR3 is 14 amino acids. The CDR3 nucleotides read TGTGCCAGCACTGGCGACAGGGGCAGCTACGAGCAGTACTTC. Its protein is CASTGDRGSYEQYF.

This clonotype was found many times. This rearrangement joins TRBV5-1 to TRBJ2-2; 11 nucleotides align to TRBD2. This CDR3 is 14 amino acids long. Germline CDR1 and CDR2: SGHRS and YFSETQ. J was trimmed by 8 bases and V by 5 bases; bases with no gene match: 5. For the CDR3, the DNA is TGCGCCAGCAGACTCCGGACTAGCGGGGGGGAGCTGTTTTTT. This gives the protein CASRLRTSGGELFF. The variable domain in full, with the rest retrieved from reference TRBV5-1 and TRBJ2-2, is KAGVTQTPRYLIKTRGQQVTLSCSPISGHRSVSWYQQTPGQGLQFLFEYFSETQRNKGNFPGRFSGRQFSNSRSEMNVSTLELGDSALYLCASRLRTSGGELFFGEGSRLTVL.

This clonotype was counted a few times. The gene calls are TRBV10-3 and TRBJ2-3; D assignment may be TRBD1 or TRBD2 (6 bases each). Germline CDR1 is ENHRY and CDR2 is SYGVKD. The V and J ends lost 7 bases and 3 bases respectively, with 14 bases between them. This CDR3 comprises 14 residues. CDR3 DNA sequence: TGTGCCATCAAGGGGGGCGAGGGGACAGATACGCAGTATTTT. It translates to CAIKGGEGTDTQYF.

The chain carries TRBV27 and TRBJ2-3, with 11 bases aligning to TRBD2. This CDR3 has 14 residues. CDR1 and CDR2 (germline): MNHEY, SMNVEV (reference sequence). Trimming cost V 6 bases and J 5 bases; bases outside gene matches: 4. The chain's CDR3 is CASRLGLAGDTQYF. The CDR3 bases are TGTGCCAGCAGGTTAGGACTAGCGGGAGATACGCAGTATTTT.

This clonotype appeared a few times. The V gene is TRBV19, the J gene TRBJ2-4; D perhaps matches TRBD1 (5 bases). V dropped 3 bases and J dropped 0 bases, with 9 bases sitting between them. Germline lookup yields CDR1 LNHDA and CDR2 SQIVND (reference sequence). This CDR3 spans 15 amino acids. CDR3 coding DNA: TGTGCCAGTAGTATCCTGGACATAGCCAAAAACATTCAGTACTTC. Amino acid sequence: CASSILDIAKNIQYF.

At least ten counts were recorded for this clonotype. The chain uses TRBV2 and TRBJ2-3; 7 bases are shared with TRBD1. J lost 5 bases, V lost 4 bases, and 6 bases had no gene match. CDR3 length equals 14 residues. Germline V lookup: CDR1 SNHLY, CDR2 FYNNEI. CDR3 region: CASSVGGAEDTQYF. CDR3 nucleotide sequence: TGTGCCAGCAGTGTAGGGGGCGCGGAAGATACGCAGTATTTT. Looking up the rest from reference TRBV2 and TRBJ2-3 gives the full variable domain: EPEVTQTPSHQVTQMGQEVILRCVPISNHLYFYWYRQILGQKVEFLVSFYNNEISEKSEIFDDQFSVERPDGSNFTLKIRSTKLEDSAMYFCASSVGGAEDTQYFGPGTRLTVL.

This rearrangement joins TRBV20-1 to TRBJ2-3; D is uncertain. Germline CDR1 DFQATT, CDR2 SNEGSKA (reference sequence). CDR3 length: 11 residues. Trimming removed 6 bases at V and 5 bases at J, with 9 bases between. The CDR3 loop reads CSAKTGDTQYF. CDR3 bases: TGCAGTGCCAAGACTGGAGATACGCAGTATTTT.

The V gene is TRBV9, the J gene TRBJ1-3; D remains unclear. The germline V and J ends were trimmed by 0 bases and 4 bases, with 11 bases remaining between them. Germline CDR1 SGDLS, CDR2 YYNGEE. The CDR3 sequence is 15 residues long. The CDR3 spells CASSVAGQEGNTIYF. As DNA, the CDR3 is TGTGCCAGCAGCGTAGCAGGCCAGGAGGGAAACACCATATATTTT.

This sequence joins TRBV20-1 and TRBJ1-5, with 11 bases fitting TRBD1. The germline V gene has CDR1 DFQATT and CDR2 SNEGSKA (reference sequence). V gave up 1 base and J gave up 5 bases; unmatched junction bases: 1. The length of the CDR3 is 14 residues. In DNA, the CDR3 is TGCAGTGCTAGAGGGGGACAGGGGGATCAGCCCCAGCATTTT. This translates into CSARGGQGDQPQHF.

This clonotype has ten or more counts. The chain joins TRBV12-3 or TRBV12-4 to TRBJ1-2; 9 nucleotides agree with TRBD1. There are 15 residues in the CDR3. V was pared by 5 bases and J by 2 bases, with 6 bases of the junction left unmatched. This chain's CDR3 is CASSTSGTGNYGYTF. The CDR3 nucleotides are TGTGCCAGCAGTACCTCCGGGACAGGGAACTATGGCTACACCTTC.